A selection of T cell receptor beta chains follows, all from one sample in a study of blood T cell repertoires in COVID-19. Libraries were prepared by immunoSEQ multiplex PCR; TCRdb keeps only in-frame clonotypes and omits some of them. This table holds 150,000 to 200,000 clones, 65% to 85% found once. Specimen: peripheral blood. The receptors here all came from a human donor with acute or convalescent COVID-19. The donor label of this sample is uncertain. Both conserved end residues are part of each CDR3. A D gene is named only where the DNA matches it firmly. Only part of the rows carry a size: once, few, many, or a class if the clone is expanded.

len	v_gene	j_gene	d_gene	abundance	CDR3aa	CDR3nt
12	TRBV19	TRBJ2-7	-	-	CASSIAGYEQYF	TGTGCCAGTAGTATAGCAGGCTACGAGCAGTACTTC
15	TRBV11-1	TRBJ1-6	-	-	CASSLVGGHNSPLHF	TGTGCCAGCAGCTTAGTGGGGGGGCATAATTCACCCCTCCACTTT
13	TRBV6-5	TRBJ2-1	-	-	CASGGIATNEQFF	TGTGCCAGTGGGGGGATAGCCACTAATGAGCAGTTCTTC
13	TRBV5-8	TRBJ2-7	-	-	CASSPTGLHEQYF	TGTGCCAGCAGCCCCACAGGGCTCCACGAGCAGTACTTC
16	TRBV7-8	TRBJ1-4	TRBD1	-	CASSRDRDATNEKLFF	TGTGCCAGCAGCCGAGACAGGGATGCAACTAATGAAAAACTGTTTTTT
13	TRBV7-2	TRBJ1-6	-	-	CASSLDRRSPLHF	TGTGCCAGCAGCTTAGACAGGCGGTCACCCCTCCACTTT
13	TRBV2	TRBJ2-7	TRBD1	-	CAIDRASSYEQYF	TGTGCCATCGACAGGGCGAGCTCCTACGAGCAGTACTTC
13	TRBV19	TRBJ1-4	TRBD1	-	CVNCRGRDEKLFF	TGTGTCAATTGCAGGGGGCGCGATGAAAAACTGTTTTTT
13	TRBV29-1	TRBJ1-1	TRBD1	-	CSVDRGTGTEAFF	TGCAGCGTGGACAGGGGTACGGGGACTGAAGCTTTCTTT
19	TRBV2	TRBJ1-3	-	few	CASSVSAGKAGLSGNTIYF	TGTGCCAGCAGTGTGAGCGCAGGGAAAGCGGGGCTCTCCGGAAACACCATATATTTT
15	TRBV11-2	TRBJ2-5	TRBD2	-	CASSPGTRSQETQYF	TGTGCCAGCAGCCCCGGGACTAGGTCCCAGGAGACCCAGTACTTC
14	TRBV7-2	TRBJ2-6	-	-	CASSGSSGANVLTF	TGTGCCAGCAGCGGGAGCTCTGGGGCCAACGTCCTGACTTTC
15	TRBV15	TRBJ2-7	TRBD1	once	CATSISPGQGGEQYF	TGTGCCACCAGCATATCGCCGGGACAGGGAGGCGAGCAGTACTTC
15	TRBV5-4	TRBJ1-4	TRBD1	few	CASSSGTGANEKLFF	TGTGCCAGCAGCTCAGGGACAGGGGCTAATGAAAAACTGTTTTTT
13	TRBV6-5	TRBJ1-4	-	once	CASILGQYEKLFF	TGTGCCAGCATTCTCGGACAGTATGAAAAACTGTTTTTT
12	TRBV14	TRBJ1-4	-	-	CASSQGSGRLFF	TGTGCCAGCAGCCAAGGCAGCGGGCGACTGTTTTTT
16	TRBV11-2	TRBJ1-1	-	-	CASSLEGGGFGAEAFF	TGTGCCAGCAGCTTAGAGGGAGGGGGTTTCGGGGCTGAAGCTTTCTTT
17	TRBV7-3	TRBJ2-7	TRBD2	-	CASSLGGLAGNGGEQYF	TGTGCCAGCAGCCTCGGGGGACTAGCGGGAAATGGTGGCGAGCAGTACTTC
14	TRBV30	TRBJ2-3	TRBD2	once	CAWSRGLPTDTQYF	TGTGCCTGGAGTAGGGGACTACCCACAGATACGCAGTATTTT
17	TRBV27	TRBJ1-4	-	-	CASSPPATPIGARKLFF	TGTGCCAGCAGTCCCCCAGCCACTCCCATTGGAGCGAGAAAACTGTTTTTT
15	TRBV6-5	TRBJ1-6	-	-	CASRPQGGRAVSLHF	TGTGCCAGCAGGCCACAGGGCGGCAGGGCCGTATCCCTCCACTTT
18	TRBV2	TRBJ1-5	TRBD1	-	CASSFLGGDRVSNQPQHF	TGTGCCAGCAGTTTCTTAGGTGGGGACAGGGTTAGCAATCAGCCCCAGCATTTT
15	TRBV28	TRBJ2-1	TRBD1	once	CASSYPGTGGNEQFF	TGTGCCAGCAGTTACCCCGGGACAGGGGGCAATGAGCAGTTCTTC
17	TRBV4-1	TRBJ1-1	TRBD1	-	CASRRRHSGQGITEAFF	TGCGCCAGCAGAAGAAGACATTCGGGACAGGGAATCACTGAAGCTTTCTTT
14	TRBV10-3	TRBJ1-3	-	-	CAISEGSTGNTIYF	TGTGCCATCAGTGAAGGGAGTACTGGAAACACCATATATTTT
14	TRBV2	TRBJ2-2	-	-	CASSDILPTGELFF	TGTGCCAGCAGCGATATACTACCCACCGGGGAGCTGTTTTTT
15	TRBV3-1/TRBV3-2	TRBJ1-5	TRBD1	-	CASSQQGAGNQPQHF	TGTGCCAGCAGCCAGCAGGGGGCGGGGAATCAGCCCCAGCATTTT
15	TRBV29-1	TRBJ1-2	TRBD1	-	CSATRVWTGGYRYTF	TGCAGTGCTACGAGAGTCTGGACAGGGGGTTATCGCTACACCTTC
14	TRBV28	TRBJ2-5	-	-	CASSDGGRWETQYF	TGTGCCAGCAGTGATGGAGGACGTTGGGAGACCCAGTACTTC
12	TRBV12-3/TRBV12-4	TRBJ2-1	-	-	CASSISGLTQFF	TGTGCCAGCAGTATTAGTGGACTAACGCAGTTCTTC
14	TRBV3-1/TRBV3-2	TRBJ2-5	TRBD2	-	CASSPGSGRETQYF	TGTGCCAGCAGCCCGGGGTCCGGGAGGGAGACCCAGTACTTC
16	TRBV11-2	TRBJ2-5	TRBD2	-	CASSGTSGRAWKTQYF	TGTGCCAGCAGCGGGACTAGCGGGAGGGCCTGGAAGACCCAGTACTTC
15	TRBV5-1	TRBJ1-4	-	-	CASSLAGIGDEKLFF	TGCGCCAGCAGCTTGGCAGGGATAGGGGATGAAAAACTGTTTTTT
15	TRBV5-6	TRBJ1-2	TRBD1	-	CASSLAGQGNYGYTF	TGTGCCAGCAGCCTCGCGGGACAGGGTAACTATGGCTACACCTTC